What follows are 32 T cell receptor beta chains derived from one specimen sequenced in a study of CD4+ T cells in melanoma. TCRdb keeps only in-frame clones here, not all; method: immunoSEQ multiplex PCR. The sample lists 11,000 to 15,000 clones, approximately 71% occurring once. Sequencing was performed on cells from a culture (not recorded whether cultured in vitro). The source of these receptors is a human donor with melanoma.

This clone is classed as medium-sized. The rearrangement joins TRBV19 to TRBJ1-5; 9 nucleotides agree with TRBD1. Germline CDR1 reads LNHDA; CDR2 reads SQIVND (reference sequence). This CDR3 is 16 amino acids long. Trimming cost V 3 bases and J 7 bases; bases outside gene matches: 10. CDR3 in amino acids: CASSIYGTGRLQPQHF. The CDR3 coding sequence is TGTGCCAGTAGTATCTACGGGACAGGGCGACTCCAGCCCCAGCATTTT.

The chain is built from TRBV6-1 and TRBJ2-2; 9 bases match TRBD2. V was pared by 4 bases and J by 5 bases, with 14 bases of the junction left unmatched. The CDR3 spans 18 residues. Germline-derived CDR1 and CDR2 are MNHNS and SASEGT. CDR3 coding DNA: TGTGCCAGCAGTGCCCGAAGGGCGGGGGGGACTGTAACCGGGGAGCTGTTTTTT. This translates into CASSARRAGGTVTGELFF.

Comments on this clone: The sample has other DNA sequences that encode this CDR3 too. The chain combines TRBV30 with TRBJ1-1; 7 bases are a match to TRBD1. This CDR3 spans 12 amino acids. The V gene's germline CDR1 is GTSNPN and CDR2 SVGIG (reference sequence). V dropped 6 bases and J dropped 5; count of bases not matched to a gene: 6. CDR3: CACSRGFTEAFF. CDR3 in DNA: TGTGCCTGCTCCAGGGGGTTTACTGAAGCTTTCTTT.

The chain recombines TRBV18 with TRBJ2-7; D uncertain. V was pared by 2 bases and J by 1 base, with 9 bases between. Germline V gene data show CDR1 as KGHSH and CDR2 as LQKENI. This CDR3 region has 14 residues. CDR3 in amino acids: CASSPTDGSYEQYF. CDR3 DNA: TGTGCCAGCTCACCAACGGACGGGTCCTACGAGCAGTACTTC. Full variable domain (remainder filled in from reference TRBV18 and TRBJ2-7): NAGVMQNPRHLVRRRGQEARLRCSPMKGHSHVYWYRQLPEEGLKFMVYLQKENIIDESGMPKERFSAEFPKEGPSILRIQQVVRGDSAAYFCASSPTDGSYEQYFGPGTRLTVT.

The rearrangement uses TRBV6-5 and TRBJ1-3; D is uncertain. The germline V and J ends were trimmed by 5 bases and 4 bases, with 15 bases remaining between them. Germline V gene lookup returns CDR1 MNHEY and CDR2 SVGAGI. The CDR3 has 15 residues. DNA of the CDR3: TGTGCCAGCAGTACGAGGGAGGGAGCCGGAAACACCATATATTTT. It specifies CASSTREGAGNTIYF.

This clone was detected a few times. The chain is built from TRBV7-9 and TRBJ1-6; D is undetermined. Germline V CDR1 and CDR2: SEHNR, FQNEAQ (reference sequence). There are 13 residues in the CDR3. Trimming stripped 5 bases from V and 8 bases from J, with 10 bases between. As DNA, the CDR3 is TGTGCCAGCAGCGCCAGATGGGATTCACCCCTCCACTTT. Protein: CASSARWDSPLHF.

The V call is TRBV6-6, the J call TRBJ2-2, with D possibly matching TRBD2 (5 bases). CDR3 length: 11 amino acids. Germline assignment: CDR1 MNHNY and CDR2 SVGAGI (reference sequence). V lost 8 bases and J 7 bases, leaving 8 bases between the germline ends. The CDR3 DNA sequence: TGTGCCAGCGCCGGGAACGGGGAGCTGTTTTTT. It encodes CASAGNGELFF.

This rearrangement joins TRBV9 to TRBJ2-1; D is perhaps TRBD1 or TRBD2 (5 bases each). Germline values: CDR1 SGDLS, CDR2 YYNGEE. V was clipped by 0 bases and J by 0 bases, with 28 bases between them. The CDR3 runs to 22 residues. CDR3 coding DNA: TGTGCCAGCAGCGTAGGGACCCGGGAACAGGCGATTCAAAAGGGCTCCTACAATGAGCAGTTCTTC. The encoded protein is CASSVGTREQAIQKGSYNEQFF.

The rearrangement uses TRBV19 and TRBJ1-5; D not resolved. This CDR3 region has 13 residues. Trimming removed 7 bases at V and 2 bases at J, with 9 bases between. The germline V gene encodes CDR1 LNHDA and CDR2 SQIVND (reference sequence). The CDR3 here is CASNFPGNQPQHF. The DNA of the CDR3 is TGTGCCAGTAACTTCCCCGGCAATCAGCCCCAGCATTTT.

The chain links TRBV6-1 to TRBJ2-7, with D possibly matching TRBD2 (5 bases). Trimming took off 6 bases at V and 0 bases at J, with 12 bases between the two ends. Germline CDR1 is MNHNS and CDR2 is SASEGT. This CDR3 is 14 amino acids long. The CDR3 region is CASSPGFSSYEQYF. The DNA of the CDR3 is TGTGCCAGCAGCCCGGGGTTTAGCTCCTACGAGCAGTACTTC.

The chain couples TRBV6-5 to TRBJ2-5, with TRBD1 matching 8 bases. V lost 2 bases, J lost 5 bases, and 4 bases stayed unmatched. There are 14 residues in the CDR3. Germline V gene lookup returns CDR1 MNHEY and CDR2 SVGAGI. The CDR3 loop is CASSYMTGAETQYF. CDR3 coding DNA: TGTGCCAGCAGTTACATGACAGGGGCGGAGACCCAGTACTTC.

This chain joins TRBV13 and TRBJ2-7, with D possibly being TRBD1 or TRBD2 (7 bases each). CDR3 length equals 14 residues. Germline CDR1 reads PRHDT; CDR2 reads FYEKMQ (reference sequence). Between the trimmed V and J ends, which lost 5 bases and 4 bases, there was a span of 15 bases. The CDR3, as DNA: TGTGCCAGCAGCCCAGGGGGGGTTGATTACGAGCAGTACTTC. This gives the protein CASSPGGVDYEQYF.

The chain combines TRBV7-9 with TRBJ1-6; D might be TRBD1 (5 bases). The CDR3 consists of 15 residues. Trimming shortened V by 5 bases and J by 9 bases, and 17 bases separated the two germline ends. Germline V CDR1 and CDR2: SEHNR, FQNEAQ (reference sequence). CDR3 in amino acids: CASSLSGGGGSPLHF. In DNA form, the CDR3 reads TGTGCCAGCAGCCTCAGCGGAGGCGGGGGTTCACCCCTCCACTTT.

The chain uses TRBV4-2 and TRBJ1-2; 10 bases align to TRBD1. Germline V gene lookup returns CDR1 LGHNA and CDR2 YNFKEQ. Trimming removed 5 bases from V and 2 bases from J; junction bases left unmatched: 11. This CDR3 region has 17 residues. DNA of the CDR3: TGTGCCAGCAGCTCTCGACAGGGGGCATCGATGAACTATGGCTACACCTTC. Translated: CASSSRQGASMNYGYTF.

The J gene is TRBJ1-5, the V gene TRBV5-6, with 7 nucleotides matching TRBD1. Trimming cost V 0 bases and J 4 bases; bases outside gene matches: 10. The CDR3 length is 17 residues. Germline loops: CDR1 SGHDT, CDR2 YYEEEE. The CDR3 DNA reads as TGTGCCAGCAGCTTGGGTGGCAGGGGGTATCGGAATCAGCCCCAGCATTTT. Residues: CASSLGGRGYRNQPQHF.

This clone was observed once. The chain uses TRBV30 and TRBJ2-3; D not certain. Germline V gene sequence: CDR1 GTSNPN, CDR2 SVGIG (reference sequence). The V end was cut by 0 bases, the J end by 4 bases, with 8 bases between. This CDR3 is 13 amino acids long. DNA for the CDR3: TGTGCCTGGAGTGTACTGGGCGCAGATACGCAGTATTTT. Protein product: CAWSVLGADTQYF.

The rearrangement uses TRBV11-2 and TRBJ1-4, with D tentatively TRBD1 (6 bases). CDR3 length: 13 amino acids. Trimming took 5 bases from V and 6 from J, leaving 10 bases between them. Germline CDR1 is SGHAT and CDR2 is FQNNGV. In DNA, the CDR3 is TGTGCCAGCAGCGACCGACAGGATGAAAAACTGTTTTTT. Its translation is CASSDRQDEKLFF.

The gene calls are TRBV14 and TRBJ2-5, with D unclear. The CDR3 is 13 residues long. Per germline, CDR1 SGHDN and CDR2 FVKESK. Trimming shortened V by 4 bases and J by 4 bases, and 10 bases separated the two germline ends. CDR3 residues: CASSPDGGETQYF. The CDR3 region has the DNA TGTGCCAGCAGCCCGGACGGCGGAGAGACCCAGTACTTC.

V is TRBV5-4 and J is TRBJ2-7; the D gene is possibly TRBD1 (6 bases). Germline values: CDR1 SGHNT, CDR2 YYREEE (reference sequence). V was shortened by 0 bases and J by 2 bases, with 9 bases between the two germline ends. The CDR3 consists of 14 residues. The DNA for the CDR3 is TGTGCCAGCAGCTTGGGAGGGGACACCTACGAGCAGTACTTC. This sequence encodes CASSLGGDTYEQYF.

This clone was seen only a few times. This sequence joins TRBV9 and TRBJ2-5, with TRBD2 matching over 7 bases. V shed 0 bases and J 3 bases; nucleotides not matched to a gene: 11. Germline-derived CDR1 and CDR2 are SGDLS and YYNGEE. This CDR3 region has 17 residues. The CDR3 reads CASSVVLPGAGEETQYF. The DNA of the CDR3 is TGTGCCAGCAGCGTAGTCCTCCCCGGGGCGGGAGAAGAGACCCAGTACTTC. Using reference TRBV9 and TRBJ2-5 for the parts outside the CDR3, the full variable domain is DSGVTQTPKHLITATGQRVTLRCSPRSGDLSVYWYQQSLDQGLQFLIQYYNGEERAKGNILERFSAQQFPDLHSELNLSSLELGDSALYFCASSVVLPGAGEETQYFGPGTRLLVL.

The table lists this clone with a few counts. The genes are TRBV4-1 and TRBJ1-6; D is undetermined. Trimming cost V 4 bases and J 5 bases, with 15 bases left between them. The CDR3 loop spans 16 amino acids. The germline V gene has CDR1 MGHRA and CDR2 YSYEKL. The CDR3 nucleotides read TGCGCCAGCAGCCCGATCCGAGGGCCGAATAATTCACCCCTCCACTTT. This gives the protein CASSPIRGPNNSPLHF.

This rearrangement joins TRBV5-1 to TRBJ2-1, with a tentative D call TRBD1 (5 bases). The V and J ends lost 7 bases and 2 bases respectively, with 16 bases between them. Germline V gene lookup returns CDR1 SGHRS and CDR2 YFSETQ. The CDR3 runs 15 residues. For the CDR3, the DNA is TGCGCCAGCGGGGCCCTTGACAGTACCTACAATGAGCAGTTCTTC. Amino acid sequence: CASGALDSTYNEQFF.

On this clone itself: One end of the junction does not line up with germline, which may come from a read error. The chain couples TRBV10-3 to TRBJ2-1; D unclear. The CDR3 loop spans 14 amino acids. Germline V gives CDR1 ENHRY, CDR2 SYGVKD. CDR3: CASSYSLSYNEQFF. CDR3 coding DNA: TGTGCCAGCAGTTACAGCCTCTCCTACAATGAGCAGTTCTTC.

The chain is built from TRBV2 and TRBJ2-5, with a tentative D call TRBD1 (5 bases). The ends were cut back, 8 bases at V and 4 bases at J, with 11 bases in the middle. Germline loops: CDR1 SNHLY, CDR2 FYNNEI. The CDR3 spans 12 residues. In nucleotides, the CDR3 is TGTGCCAGCTCAGGGATGGGAGAGACCCAGTACTTC. Its translation is CASSGMGETQYF.

This rearrangement joins TRBV30 to TRBJ1-3; no clear D gene. The germline V gene encodes CDR1 GTSNPN and CDR2 SVGIG (reference sequence). This CDR3 has 17 residues. V was shortened by 0 bases and J by 0 bases, with 15 bases between the two germline ends. CDR3 nucleotides: TGTGCCTGGAGTGTACATAAGGGTATCTACTCTGGAAACACCATATATTTT. This translates into CAWSVHKGIYSGNTIYF.

This clone was seen only a few times. CDR3 in amino acids: CASSLVRGDTQYF. As DNA, the CDR3 is TGTGCCAGCAGCTTAGTCAGGGGAGATACGCAGTATTTT. V is TRBV11-2 and J is TRBJ2-3; tentative D call: TRBD1 (6 bases). Trimming shortened V by 1 base and J by 5 bases, and 7 bases separated the two germline ends. The CDR3 extends over 13 amino acids. Looked up from germline, CDR1 is SGHAT and CDR2 is FQNNGV.

In its sample, this clone was seen a few times. Germline and junction disagree at one end, which may indicate a read error. The rearrangement joins TRBV19 to TRBJ1-4; no clear D gene. The V gene's germline CDR1 is LNHDA and CDR2 SQIVND (reference sequence). The CDR3 has 13 residues. CDR3 protein: CASKAETHEKLFF. CDR3 sequence (DNA): TGTGCCAGTAAGGCAGAAACTCATGAAAAACTGTTTTTT.

V is TRBV27 and J is TRBJ1-1; no clear D. The CDR3 runs to 14 residues. Germline V gene lookup returns CDR1 MNHEY and CDR2 SMNVEV (reference sequence). Trimming left V 6 bases short and J 1 base short, with 12 bases between. DNA of the CDR3: TGTGCCAGCAGGCCAGAAAGGTGGAACACTGAAGCTTTCTTT. Its translation: CASRPERWNTEAFF.

The rearrangement links TRBV7-6 to TRBJ2-7; 8 nucleotides match TRBD2. CDR3 length equals 15 residues. CDR1 is SGHVS and CDR2 is FNYEAQ in the germline V gene. V was clipped by 1 base and J by 5 bases; unmatched bases: 7. The CDR3 nucleotides read TGTGCCAGCAGCTTAGAGGCGGGGGGCGGGAACGAGCAGTACTTC. As protein: CASSLEAGGGNEQYF.

This clone was detected once. V and J are TRBV7-8 and TRBJ1-5; D is possibly TRBD1 (6 bases). Trimming took off 1 base at V and 7 bases at J, with 17 bases between the two ends. Germline V gene data show CDR1 as SGHVS and CDR2 as FQNEAQ. This CDR3 contains 16 residues. The CDR3 DNA sequence: TGTGCCAGCAGCTTAGTCTCTGGGGGCGTAAAACAGCCCCAGCATTTT. Its translation: CASSLVSGGVKQPQHF.

The chain uses TRBV29-1 and TRBJ1-2, with D perhaps matching TRBD1 (5 bases). In germline, CDR1 is SQVTM, CDR2 ANQGSEA. The CDR3 has 13 residues. V was pared by 2 bases and J by 6 bases, with 13 bases between. The CDR3 DNA sequence: TGCAGCGTTGAAAAGGCAGGGATAGATGGCTACACCTTC. This encodes CSVEKAGIDGYTF.

The CDR3 here is CASSDSYNEKLFF. For the CDR3, the DNA is TGTGCCAGCAGTGATTCATATAATGAAAAACTGTTTTTT. The gene calls are TRBV2 and TRBJ1-4, with D unresolved. Germline V gene data show CDR1 as SNHLY and CDR2 as FYNNEI. This CDR3 contains 13 residues. V lost 3 bases to trimming and J lost 4 bases, with 6 bases between them.